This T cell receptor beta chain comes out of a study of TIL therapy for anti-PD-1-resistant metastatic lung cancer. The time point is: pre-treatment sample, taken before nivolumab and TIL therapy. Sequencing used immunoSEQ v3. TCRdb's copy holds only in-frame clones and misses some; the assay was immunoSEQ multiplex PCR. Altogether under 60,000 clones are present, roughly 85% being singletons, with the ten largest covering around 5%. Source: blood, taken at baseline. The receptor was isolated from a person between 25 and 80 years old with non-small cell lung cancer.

The CDR3: CAWSAGGEAFF. The CDR3 DNA follows: TGTGCCTGGAGTGCGGGGGGTGAAGCTTTCTTT. The chain employs TRBV30 and TRBJ1-1, with D perhaps TRBD1 (5 bases). The CDR3 consists of 11 residues. Germline V gene lookup returns CDR1 GTSNPN and CDR2 SVGIG (reference sequence). Trimming pared 1 base from V and 7 bases from J, leaving 7 bases between.